This T cell receptor beta chain came from a study of radiotherapy plus CTLA-4 blockade in lung cancer. Study-wide background: Objective response was observed in 18% of patients, and disease control in roughly 31%. Study-level findings and limits: Radiotherapy was combined with ipilimumab, and tumor-derived TCR clones then expanded in blood. Reported findings show early blood T cell clone dynamics, with interferon-beta, best predicted response.

In germline, CDR1 is SGHVS, CDR2 FQNEAQ. Trimming removed 5 bases from V and 2 bases from J; junction bases left unmatched: 11. The CDR3 runs 18 residues. Here immunoSEQ multiplex PCR was the method, and the copy in TCRdb shows in-frame clones only, minus some. The sample lists 100,000 or so clones; approximately 80% were seen once. Each patient with chemo-refractory metastatic non-small-cell lung cancer was treated with focal radiation plus CTLA-4 blockade using ipilimumab. To note about this clone: What it binds is not known.

The sequence derives from a human donor with non-small cell lung cancer that progressed on radiotherapy plus ipilimumab. Specimen: peripheral blood, collected from a patient treated with radiotherapy plus ipilimumab. The chain couples TRBV7-8 to TRBJ2-2, with 10 positions matching TRBD2. The CDR3 protein is CASSHTHSGRSNTGELFF. CDR3 DNA: TGTGCCAGCAGCCATACACATAGCGGGAGGAGTAACACCGGGGAGCTGTTTTTT.